The sample holds a few counts of the clone carrying this TCR beta chain. The antigen is not known. CDR1 and CDR2 from the germline V gene are ENHRY and SYGVKD. The CDR3 totals 14 residues. This sample stems from a study of response to subunit inactivated influenza vaccine. TCRdb re-derived calls from the RT-PCR reads in MiXCR, one entry per CDR3 protein. The sample yields about 520,000 distinct CDR3 sequences, 25% seen once. Study-wide results and limits: Each seasonal flu vaccination may recruit only limited new T cells, authors suggested.

The rearrangement links TRBV10-3 to TRBJ2-3; 7 bases align to TRBD2. The clonotype originates from a man between 50 and 59 years old who received an inactivated influenza vaccine. The material sequenced was CD4+ T cells sorted from PBMCs, taken approximately 5 days after vaccination. The CDR3, as DNA: TGTGCTACACGGGGGGATTTTGACACAGATACGCAGTATTTT. It specifies CATRGDFDTDTQYF.